Presented here are 6 T cell receptor beta chains from one specimen sequenced in a study of blood T cells in healthy people across ages. With a J-beta primer mix and a sample-barcoded 5' primer, a second PCR ran 7 to 11 cycles. MiXCR, applied by TCRdb to the 5' RACE reads, yields one record per CDR3 protein. Of 980,000 or so distinct CDR3 sequences in the sample, around 49% were seen once. The specimen was blood. These receptors were obtained from a man younger than 40 in good health.

The chain is built from TRBV20-1 and TRBJ2-5; TRBD2 agrees at 7 bases. Germline V gives CDR1 DFQATT, CDR2 SNEGSKA (reference sequence). V shed 3 bases and J 5 bases; nucleotides not matched to a gene: 9. The length of the CDR3 is 14 residues. The DNA of the CDR3 is TGCAGTGCTAGCCCCTCTAGCGGCGGGGAGACCCAGTACTTC. Amino acid sequence: CSASPSSGGETQYF.

There are many counts of this clonotype. This sequence joins TRBV29-1 and TRBJ2-5; TRBD1 might be the D (6 bases). The length of the CDR3 is 13 residues. Deletions cut 0 bases from V and 5 bases from J, with 10 bases between. CDR1 and CDR2 from the germline V gene are SQVTM and ANQGSEA. CDR3: CSVEEGAEETQYF. In DNA, the CDR3 is TGCAGCGTTGAAGAGGGGGCAGAGGAGACCCAGTACTTC.

The chain links TRBV28 to TRBJ1-2, with a tentative D call TRBD1 (6 bases). CDR3 size: 14 residues. V lost 5 bases, J lost 3 bases, and 13 bases lay in between. In germline, CDR1 is MDHEN, CDR2 SYDVKM. CDR3 region: CASSLQGLYYGYTF. CDR3 bases: TGTGCCAGCAGTCTACAGGGACTCTACTATGGCTACACCTTC.

This clonotype was counted only a few times. The chain joins TRBV4-1 to TRBJ2-5; 8 bases align to TRBD1. The CDR3 consists of 14 residues. Losses at the gene ends were 0 bases for V and 9 bases for J; bases not matched to a gene: 6. Germline lookup yields CDR1 MGHRA and CDR2 YSYEKL. CDR3 protein: CASSQDPQDRAQYF. CDR3 sequence (DNA): TGCGCCAGCAGCCAAGATCCCCAGGACAGGGCCCAGTACTTC.

The rearrangement links TRBV2 to TRBJ2-7; 7 bases fit TRBD1. J gave up 0 bases and V 6 bases, and 5 bases lay outside the gene matches. In germline, CDR1 is SNHLY, CDR2 FYNNEI. CDR3 length equals 14 residues. CDR3 bases: TGTGCCAGCAGAAAGGGGGCCAGCTCCTACGAGCAGTACTTC. It translates to CASRKGASSYEQYF.

This clonotype was observed a single time. The chain has TRBV11-1 and TRBJ2-7, with 9 positions matching TRBD1. Looked up from germline, CDR1 is SGHAT and CDR2 is FQDESV (reference sequence). The ends lost 4 bases at V and 5 bases at J; junction bases unmatched: 12. The CDR3 runs to 16 residues. CDR3 region: CASSSTTGTGPHEQYF. For the CDR3, the DNA is TGTGCCAGCAGCTCAACGACCGGGACAGGGCCCCACGAGCAGTACTTC.